A selection of T cell receptor beta chains follows, all from one sample in a study of CD8 T cells in Susac syndrome. TCRdb independently ran MiXCR on the immunoSEQ multiplex PCR reads; one entry per CDR3 protein. In the table there are about 100,000 distinct CDR3 sequences, 95% of which are singletons. Input material: CD8+ T cells from PBMCs. Every receptor here comes from a human donor with Susac syndrome. The CDR3 runs from the conserved cysteine through the conserved F or W. Fields, in order: J gene, V gene, D gene, CDR3 protein, CDR3 DNA. D genes are given only for firm matches.

TRBJ1-2 TRBV23-1 - CASSPELDSPSYYTF TGCGCCAGCAGTCCTGAACTTGACAGCCCCTCATACTACACCTTC
TRBJ1-5 TRBV19 - CASSFGNQPQHF TGTGCCAGTAGTTTCGGCAATCAGCCCCAGCATTTT
TRBJ2-1 TRBV7-8 - CASRHTGSSVYNEQFF TGTGCCAGCAGACATACCGGGAGTAGCGTGTACAATGAGCAGTTCTTC
TRBJ2-7 TRBV10-2 TRBD1 CASSDDRGYEQYF TGCGCCAGCAGTGACGACAGGGGGTACGAGCAGTACTTC
TRBJ2-3 TRBV29-1 - CSVDAGATDTQYF TGCAGCGTTGACGCTGGAGCAACAGATACGCAGTATTTT
TRBJ2-1 TRBV18 - CASAPDYHNEQFF TGTGCCAGCGCCCCGGACTATCACAATGAGCAGTTCTTC
TRBJ2-3 TRBV29-1 TRBD2 CSVSGTSNGDTDTQYF TGCAGCGTCTCCGGGACTAGCAACGGGGACACAGATACGCAGTATTTT
TRBJ2-7 TRBV21-1 - CASSKDRFPALYF TGTGCCAGCAGCAAAGATAGGTTTCCGGCTCTGTACTTC
TRBJ2-5 TRBV29-1 - CSVVKGNQYF TGCAGCGTTGTTAAGGGAAACCAGTACTTC
TRBJ2-2 TRBV9 TRBD2 CASSASGGANTGELFF TGTGCCAGCAGCGCTAGCGGGGGGGCGAACACCGGGGAGCTGTTTTTT
TRBJ2-2 TRBV9 TRBD2 CASTRLAGHTGELFF TGTGCCAGCACCCGACTAGCGGGACACACCGGGGAGCTGTTTTTT
TRBJ2-5 TRBV7-9 - CASSPPGSWETQYF TGTGCCAGCAGCCCACCGGGGAGTTGGGAGACCCAGTACTTC
TRBJ2-5 TRBV3-1 TRBD1 CASSQPTGLPETQYF TGTGCCAGCAGCCAACCGACAGGGCTTCCAGAGACCCAGTACTTC
TRBJ2-6 TRBV20-1 - CSARIISGANVLTF TGCAGTGCTAGAATTATATCTGGGGCCAACGTCCTGACTTTC
TRBJ2-4 TRBV28 - CASSTQDRRRNIQYF TGTGCCAGCAGCACCCAGGACAGACGTAGAAACATTCAGTACTTC
TRBJ1-4 TRBV19 TRBD1 CASSIHRGANEKLFF TGTGCCAGTAGTATTCACAGGGGAGCTAATGAAAAACTGTTTTTT
TRBJ2-5 TRBV2 TRBD2 CASSSPGTGGTQYF TGTGCCAGCAGTTCCCCGGGGACGGGGGGGACCCAGTACTTC
TRBJ1-4 TRBV28 - CASSFFGATNEKLFF TGTGCCAGCAGTTTTTTCGGGGCAACTAATGAAAAACTGTTTTTT
TRBJ2-2 TRBV20-1 - CSARDRSDTITGELFF TGCAGTGCTAGAGATCGATCGGACACCATCACCGGGGAGCTGTTTTTT
TRBJ2-1 TRBV20-1 - CSARTLLASLRHYNEQFF TGCAGTGCGAGAACGTTATTGGCTAGCCTCAGACATTACAATGAGCAGTTCTTC
TRBJ1-2 TRBV5-4 - CASSSKPNYGYTF TGTGCCAGCAGCTCGAAACCCAACTATGGCTACACCTTC
TRBJ2-7 TRBV12-3/TRBV12-4 - CASRSTAESAYEQYF TGTGCCAGCAGAAGTACAGCAGAAAGTGCCTACGAGCAGTACTTC
TRBJ2-5 TRBV25-1 TRBD1 CASSESGGRGLETQYF TGTGCCAGCAGTGAATCTGGGGGCAGGGGGCTGGAGACCCAGTACTTC
TRBJ2-2 TRBV12-3/TRBV12-4 TRBD2 CASRDRAGADGELFF TGTGCCAGCAGGGATCGAGCGGGAGCTGACGGGGAGCTGTTTTTT